One sample yielded the 24 T cell receptor beta chains listed below, sequenced in a study of blood T cell repertoires in COVID-19. The data were produced by immunoSEQ multiplex PCR, yet TCRdb's version contains in-frame clones alone and is incomplete. The sample records about 230,000 clones, less than 90% being singletons. Material for sequencing was peripheral blood. The receptors here all came from a woman between 70 and 85 years old with active or convalescent COVID-19.

This clone was detected a few times. The chain couples TRBV12-3 or TRBV12-4 to TRBJ1-1; 7 bases line up with TRBD1. The CDR3 totals 13 residues. V gave up 4 bases and J gave up 3 bases; unmatched junction bases: 2. CDR3 loop: CASSYDRDTEAFF. The CDR3 region has the DNA TGTGCCAGCAGTTACGACAGGGACACTGAAGCTTTCTTT.

This clone was observed many times. This sequence joins TRBV6-5 and TRBJ1-1; 9 nucleotides align to TRBD1. The CDR3 loop spans 15 amino acids. The germline V gene encodes CDR1 MNHEY and CDR2 SVGAGI. The trim removed 0 bases at V and 3 bases at J, leaving 2 bases unmatched. The CDR3 DNA is TGTGCCAGCAGTTACTCCGGGACAGGGCACACTGAAGCTTTCTTT. Protein product: CASSYSGTGHTEAFF.

The V and J genes are TRBV4-3 and TRBJ1-6; 9 positions match TRBD1. J lost 5 bases, V lost 4 bases, and 6 bases had no gene match. The CDR3 covers 16 residues. Germline CDR1 reads LGHNA; CDR2 reads YSLEER. CDR3 region: CASSLQTGGNNSPLHF. CDR3 bases: TGCGCCAGCAGCCTTCAGACAGGGGGGAATAATTCACCCCTCCACTTT.

The V call is TRBV5-1, the J call TRBJ2-2, with D unclear. There are 15 residues in the CDR3. From germline, CDR1 is SGHRS and CDR2 YFSETQ. The germline V and J ends were trimmed by 0 bases and 5 bases, with 11 bases remaining between them. CDR3 residues: CASSLGAIRTGELFF. In DNA, the CDR3 is TGCGCCAGCAGCTTGGGGGCTATAAGGACCGGGGAGCTGTTTTTT.

The chain recombines TRBV3-1 (or the pseudogene TRBV3-2) with TRBJ2-7, with 9 bases lining up with TRBD2. From germline, CDR1 is LGHDT and CDR2 YNNKEL (reference sequence). The CDR3 consists of 16 residues. J was trimmed by 8 bases and V by 2 bases; bases with no gene match: 13. The CDR3 loop is CASSQSSAGLAVKQYF. The CDR3 DNA sequence: TGTGCCAGCAGCCAAAGTTCTGCGGGACTAGCTGTAAAGCAGTACTTC.

V usage is TRBV19 and J usage is TRBJ1-1; D is ambiguous. CDR1 and CDR2 from the germline V gene are LNHDA and SQIVND (reference sequence). V lost 9 bases, J lost 2 bases, and 22 bases lay in between. The CDR3 runs 16 residues. The CDR3 nucleotides read TGTGCCAGCGGTGGCAGGTCGGGAAGCCTCAACACTGAAGCTTTCTTT. It translates to CASGGRSGSLNTEAFF.

The gene calls are TRBV3-1 (or the pseudogene TRBV3-2) and TRBJ2-3, with 15 bases aligning to TRBD2. V dropped 5 bases and J dropped 5; count of bases not matched to a gene: 14. CDR1 and CDR2 from the germline V gene are LGHDT and YNNKEL (reference sequence). CDR3 size: 19 residues. CDR3 amino acids: CASSDTGTSGRPGGDTQYF. CDR3 DNA sequence: TGTGCCAGCAGCGATACCGGGACTAGCGGGAGGCCGGGGGGAGATACGCAGTATTTT.

The chain recombines TRBV18 with TRBJ1-5; D is possibly TRBD1 (6 bases). The CDR3 runs 15 residues. The V end was cut by 2 bases, the J end by 5 bases, with 13 bases between. Germline loops: CDR1 KGHSH, CDR2 LQKENI. DNA for the CDR3: TGTGCCAGCTCACCAATTGGGGGGGCGGATCAGCCCCAGCATTTT. Residues: CASSPIGGADQPQHF.

V and J are TRBV7-6 and TRBJ2-1; 7 bases line up with TRBD2. Germline CDR1 and CDR2: SGHVS and FNYEAQ. V was clipped by 5 bases and J by 7 bases; unmatched bases: 11. This CDR3 region has 15 residues. The CDR3 bases are TGTGCCAGCAGCCGAGAGTGGCTAGCGGCTAATGAGCAGTTCTTC. It codes for CASSREWLAANEQFF.

This chain connects TRBV5-1 to TRBJ2-3; D is unclear. This CDR3 region has 17 residues. Deletions cut 4 bases from V and 0 bases from J, with 18 bases between. Germline assignment: CDR1 SGHRS and CDR2 YFSETQ. CDR3 loop: CASSPSQDWPSTDTQYF. CDR3 bases: TGCGCCAGCAGCCCCTCTCAAGACTGGCCGAGCACAGATACGCAGTATTTT.

With respect to this clone: At the DNA level, this CDR3 is encoded by other sequences in the same sample as well. This rearrangement joins TRBV5-1 to TRBJ2-3; tentatively, D is TRBD1 (5 bases). Germline V gives CDR1 SGHRS, CDR2 YFSETQ. Trimming shortened V by 2 bases and J by 6 bases, and 10 bases separated the two germline ends. This CDR3 contains 13 residues. The CDR3 region is CASSFWGRDTQYF. The DNA of the CDR3 is TGCGCCAGCAGCTTTTGGGGCCGGGATACGCAGTATTTT.

This clone was seen more than once but under ten times. The J gene is TRBJ2-1, the V gene TRBV19; 10 nucleotides align to TRBD2. The CDR3 has 15 residues. The J segment lost 2 bases and the V segment lost 7 bases, leaving 5 bases of the junction unmatched. The germline gives CDR1 LNHDA, CDR2 SQIVND (reference sequence). The CDR3 DNA reads TGTGCCAGTAAGACCACTAGCGGGGCCTACAATGAGCAGTTCTTC. It encodes CASKTTSGAYNEQFF. Full variable domain (remainder filled in from reference TRBV19 and TRBJ2-1): DGGITQSPKYLFRKEGQNVTLSCEQNLNHDAMYWYRQDPGQGLRLIYYSQIVNDFQKGDIAEGYSVSREKKESFPLTVTSAQKNPTAFYLCASKTTSGAYNEQFFGPGTRLTVL.

The rearrangement uses TRBV28 and TRBJ1-5; D call uncertain. The length of the CDR3 is 11 residues. In germline, CDR1 is MDHEN, CDR2 SYDVKM. V gave up 1 base and J gave up 11 bases, with 6 bases separating them. CDR3 region: CASSLSRAQHF. The CDR3 coding sequence is TGTGCCAGCAGTTTATCACGGGCCCAGCATTTT.

The rearrangement uses TRBV7-3 and TRBJ2-1; weak D call: TRBD2 (7 bases). V was shortened by 5 bases and J by 0 bases, with 14 bases between the two germline ends. This CDR3 contains 16 residues. Germline V gene sequence: CDR1 SGHTA, CDR2 FQGTGA. This CDR3 is CASSPWGGRSYNEQFF. The CDR3 bases are TGTGCCAGCAGCCCCTGGGGGGGCCGCTCCTACAATGAGCAGTTCTTC.

The V and J genes are TRBV18 and TRBJ2-5; 7 bases fit TRBD1. V lost 3 bases to trimming and J lost 3 bases; unmatched junction nucleotides: 7. Germline values: CDR1 KGHSH, CDR2 LQKENI. The CDR3 extends over 15 amino acids. CDR3 in amino acids: CASSPNRGREETQYF. The CDR3 nucleotides read TGTGCCAGCTCACCTAACAGGGGCAGGGAAGAGACCCAGTACTTC.

In this sample, this clone turned up a few times. The chain combines TRBV2 with TRBJ1-1, with D uncertain. Trimming removed 6 bases at V and 11 bases at J, with 19 bases between. The CDR3 covers 13 residues. Germline V gene data show CDR1 as SNHLY and CDR2 as FYNNEI. CDR3 nucleotides: TGTGCCAGCAGGACGGATTGGGCCCTCTCGGCTTTCTTT. Its translation is CASRTDWALSAFF.

This clone has just one count. The rearrangement joins TRBV25-1 to TRBJ1-2, with D possibly being TRBD1 (5 bases). The germline V gene has CDR1 MGHDK and CDR2 SYGVNS. The CDR3 contains 17 residues. V was pared by 3 bases and J by 5 bases, with 22 bases between. CDR3 DNA sequence: TGTGCCAGCAGTGATGGGGGGATACAAGGTATAGCTTATGGCTACACCTTC. This codes for CASSDGGIQGIAYGYTF.

This clone was detected only a few times. The chain carries TRBV13 and TRBJ2-2; 9 positions match TRBD2. CDR3 size: 15 residues. V dropped 3 bases and J dropped 6; count of bases not matched to a gene: 5. CDR1 PRHDT and CDR2 FYEKMQ come from the germline V gene (reference sequence). The CDR3 nucleotides read TGTGCCAGCAGCTTGGGCAAGCGGGGGGCCGGGGAGCTGTTTTTT. This encodes CASSLGKRGAGELFF.

This clone was seen only once. V and J are TRBV29-1 and TRBJ2-3; TRBD2 is a possible D gene (6 bases). V lost 4 bases and J 0 bases, leaving 14 bases between the germline ends. The CDR3 runs to 15 residues. CDR1 is SQVTM and CDR2 is ANQGSEA in the germline V gene. CDR3 nucleotide sequence: TGCAGCGTTGCGGGAGCGCCAGCTAGCACAGATACGCAGTATTTT. It specifies CSVAGAPASTDTQYF.

This clone was picked up one time. This rearrangement joins TRBV9 to TRBJ2-7; D possibly corresponds to TRBD2 (6 bases). Trimming took off 0 bases at V and 6 bases at J, with 16 bases between the two ends. CDR1 SGDLS and CDR2 YYNGEE come from the germline V gene. The CDR3 is 15 residues long. The CDR3 region is CASSVEVASVREQYF. The CDR3 coding sequence is TGTGCCAGCAGCGTAGAGGTGGCTAGCGTACGCGAGCAGTACTTC.

This chain links TRBV4-2 with TRBJ2-5, with TRBD1 matching over 9 bases. The length of the CDR3 is 15 residues. In germline, CDR1 is LGHNA, CDR2 YNFKEQ. V lost 1 base and J lost 2; bases outside the gene matches: 2. In DNA form, the CDR3 reads TGTGCCAGCAGCCAAGGGGGGACAGGGCAAGAGACCCAGTACTTC. It codes for CASSQGGTGQETQYF.

The chain uses TRBV29-1 and TRBJ1-4, with D possibly being TRBD1 (5 bases). The germline gives CDR1 SQVTM, CDR2 ANQGSEA. The V end was cut by 0 bases, the J end by 8 bases, with 13 bases between. The CDR3 length is 14 residues. DNA of the CDR3: TGCAGCGTTGAAGATCGGCAGGGAAGGGAAAAACTGTTTTTT. This sequence encodes CSVEDRQGREKLFF.

This clone was found a few times. Other DNA sequences in this sample translate to the same CDR3. The genes are TRBV29-1 and TRBJ2-5; D is perhaps TRBD2 (6 bases). Germline V gives CDR1 SQVTM, CDR2 ANQGSEA. This CDR3 comprises 14 residues. V was trimmed by 5 bases and J by 5 bases, leaving 18 bases between them. CDR3 in DNA: TGCAGCGTTAGGGGTCGGGACTCGGGGGAGACCCAGTACTTC. Protein sequence: CSVRGRDSGETQYF.

The rearrangement joins TRBV5-4 to TRBJ2-7; D is perhaps TRBD2 (6 bases). CDR3 length: 13 amino acids. V was shortened by 4 bases and J by 5 bases, with 13 bases between the two germline ends. The V gene's germline CDR1 is SGHNT and CDR2 YYREEE (reference sequence). In DNA, the CDR3 is TGTGCCAGCAGCCCTGCGGGATTGGACGAGCAGTACTTC. This encodes CASSPAGLDEQYF. The variable domain in full, completed from reference TRBV5-4 and TRBJ2-7, reads ETGVTQSPTHLIKTRGQQVTLRCSSQSGHNTVSWYQQALGQGPQFIFQYYREEENGRGNFPPRFSGLQFPNYSSELNVNALELDDSALYLCASSPAGLDEQYFGPGTRLTVT.